These 20 T cell receptor beta chains were all obtained from the same sample, sequenced in a study of shared clonotypes between healthy human individuals (dated by TCRdb to about 2020). The library was obtained by the immunoSEQ multiplex PCR assay. The source is immuneACCESS, and TCRdb retained only in-frame sequences with V and J called. Part of the clones is not carried over; for the studies checked, unresolved V genes explain less than half of this, and the remainder is unexplained. The sample table records about 690,000 clones; about nine tenths of these occur just once. The top ten hold 34% of the sample. The sample taken for sequencing was memory CD8+ T cells from PBMCs. The sample's cell subset or site label, in plain terms: CD45RO+ cells pooled with CCR7-negative TemRA cells. Every receptor here comes from a man younger than 30 in good health. Some clones in this sample may be carry-over from other donors' samples.

This clone was observed a few times. The chain carries TRBV7-3 and TRBJ2-7; D possibly corresponds to TRBD2 (6 bases). This CDR3 spans 13 amino acids. Between the trimmed V and J ends, which lost 3 bases and 3 bases, there was a span of 9 bases. Germline V gene sequence: CDR1 SGHTA, CDR2 FQGTGA. The CDR3 here is CASSFGSGYEQYF. DNA of the CDR3: TGTGCCAGCAGCTTTGGTAGCGGCTACGAGCAGTACTTC.

The rearrangement uses TRBV7-8 and TRBJ1-2; 8 bases align to TRBD1. The CDR3 is made up of 15 amino acids. Germline V gene lookup returns CDR1 SGHVS and CDR2 FQNEAQ. The V segment lost 5 bases and the J segment 4 bases; nucleotides outside the gene matches: 9. The CDR3 loop reads CASSEDRGSFYGYTF. CDR3 nucleotide sequence: TGTGCCAGCAGCGAAGACAGGGGATCCTTCTATGGCTACACCTTC. Together with reference TRBV7-8 and TRBJ1-2, the CDR3 gives the full variable domain: GAGVSQSPRYKVAKRGQDVALRCDPISGHVSLFWYQQALGQGPEFLTYFQNEAQLDKSGLPSDRFFAERPEGSVSTLKIQRTQQEDSAVYLCASSEDRGSFYGYTFGSGTRLTVV.

This clone showed up just a few times. The chain carries TRBV7-9 and TRBJ1-4; D perhaps matches TRBD1 (5 bases). The CDR3 totals 14 residues. Per germline, CDR1 SEHNR and CDR2 FQNEAQ (reference sequence). Trimming stripped 5 bases from V and 8 bases from J, with 15 bases between. DNA of the CDR3: TGTGCCAGCAGCCCCAGGGCAGACCCGGAAAAACTGTTTTTT. Protein sequence: CASSPRADPEKLFF.

The V gene is TRBV27, the J gene TRBJ1-1; 11 nucleotides align to TRBD1. This CDR3 comprises 15 residues. Trimming removed 3 bases from V and 5 bases from J; junction bases left unmatched: 5. Per the germline V gene, CDR1 is MNHEY and CDR2 is SMNVEV (reference sequence). The DNA of the CDR3 is TGTGCCAGCAGTTTCGGGACAGGGGGAGTTACTGAAGCTTTCTTT. Its translation is CASSFGTGGVTEAFF.

In DNA form, the CDR3 reads TGTGCCAGCAGCCCGGGACTAGCGGGAGTTATCACCTACAATGAGCAGTTCTTC. Its protein product is CASSPGLAGVITYNEQFF. V and J are TRBV7-6 and TRBJ2-1; 14 bases fit TRBD2. CDR3 size: 18 residues. The germline V gene has CDR1 SGHVS and CDR2 FNYEAQ. V was clipped by 5 bases and J by 2 bases; unmatched bases: 8.

The rearrangement links TRBV9 to TRBJ2-7, with D perhaps matching TRBD1 (6 bases). Germline V gene data show CDR1 as SGDLS and CDR2 as YYNGEE. The length of the CDR3 is 14 residues. The V end lost 3 bases, the J end lost 3 bases, and 13 bases lay between the germline ends. The CDR3 sequence: CASSGRDNHYEQYF. CDR3 bases: TGTGCCAGCAGCGGACGGGACAACCACTACGAGCAGTACTTC.

The chain is built from TRBV14 and TRBJ2-7; D might be TRBD1 (5 bases). Germline V gene data show CDR1 as SGHDN and CDR2 as FVKESK. The CDR3 runs 13 residues. The ends were cut back, 3 bases at V and 7 bases at J, with 13 bases in the middle. The CDR3 region is CASSQGIGVEQYF. DNA of the CDR3: TGTGCCAGCAGCCAGGGGATAGGGGTGGAGCAGTACTTC.

The V gene is TRBV12-5, the J gene TRBJ2-1, with D perhaps matching TRBD2 (5 bases). The V end was cut by 7 bases, the J end by 7 bases, with 11 bases between. This CDR3 is built from 12 residues. CDR1 is LGHNT and CDR2 is FRNRAP in the germline V gene. The CDR3 DNA is TGTGCTAGTGTTTCGGGAAAGAATGAGCAGTTCTTC. It codes for CASVSGKNEQFF.

The chain carries TRBV7-8 and TRBJ2-1; 16 nucleotides match TRBD2. This CDR3 has 15 amino acids. CDR1 is SGHVS, CDR2 FQNEAQ, per germline. V trimming: 3 bases; J trimming: 9 bases; junction bases outside the gene matches: 2. CDR3 in amino acids: CASSFGTSGRGEQFF. CDR3 bases: TGTGCCAGCAGCTTTGGGACTAGCGGGAGGGGTGAGCAGTTCTTC.

The chain carries TRBV7-9 and TRBJ2-4; D may be TRBD1 (6 bases). Trimming took off 5 bases at V and 4 bases at J, with 15 bases between the two ends. CDR3 size: 15 residues. The germline gives CDR1 SEHNR, CDR2 FQNEAQ (reference sequence). The CDR3 region is CASSQARTEKNIQYF. The CDR3 DNA follows: TGTGCCAGCAGCCAAGCGCGGACAGAAAAAAACATTCAGTACTTC.

The chain joins TRBV28 to TRBJ1-1, with D unclear. Trimming removed 6 bases at V and 1 base at J, with 12 bases between. The CDR3 has 14 residues. Germline CDR1 reads MDHEN; CDR2 reads SYDVKM. The CDR3 loop reads CASSRMVKNTEAFF. The CDR3 DNA reads as TGTGCCAGCAGCCGGATGGTTAAGAACACTGAAGCTTTCTTT.

The chain is built from TRBV11-2 and TRBJ2-5; 8 bases match TRBD2. This CDR3 spans 14 amino acids. CDR1 and CDR2 (germline): SGHAT, FQNNGV. The junction had 4 bases not matched to a gene; V was cut back by 2 bases and J by 5 bases. CDR3 DNA sequence: TGTGCCAGCAGCTTAACGGGAGGGAAGGAGACCCAGTACTTC. The encoded protein is CASSLTGGKETQYF.

In this sample, this clone turned up many times. The chain recombines TRBV27 with TRBJ1-1; 8 bases map to TRBD1. Trimming cost V 2 bases and J 7 bases; bases outside gene matches: 6. The CDR3 spans 14 residues. The V gene's germline CDR1 is MNHEY and CDR2 SMNVEV (reference sequence). CDR3 sequence: CASSLVAGGGEAFF. The CDR3 nucleotides are TGTGCCAGCAGTTTAGTAGCAGGGGGCGGTGAAGCTTTCTTT.

The chain links TRBV7-2 to TRBJ1-2; 7 bases match TRBD1. CDR3 size: 14 residues. J lost 3 bases, V lost 6 bases, and 7 bases had no gene match. Germline loops: CDR1 SGHTA, CDR2 FQGNSA. CDR3 region: CASRSRQGDYGYTF. CDR3 nucleotide sequence: TGTGCCAGCAGGTCGCGACAGGGCGACTATGGCTACACCTTC.

As for this clone: An end of the junction does not agree with germline; a read error may underlie this. The chain uses TRBV19 and TRBJ2-1, with D unclear. The CDR3 is 14 amino acids. Germline-derived CDR1 and CDR2 are LNHDA and SQIVND (reference sequence). The CDR3 nucleotides read TGTGCCAGTAGTGAAAGGACCTCCGACAATGAGCAGTTCTTC. Protein product: CASSERTSDNEQFF.

This sequence joins TRBV21-1 and TRBJ2-6. TRBV21-1 is termed a pseudogene. CDR3 length: 19 amino acids. CDR3 DNA sequence: TGTGCCAGCAGCTCCTACTTTATCGCCAGCCCCCCTGGGGCCAACGTCCTGACTTTC. Residues: CASSSYFIASPPGANVLTF.

The rearrangement joins TRBV5-6 to TRBJ2-7; 8 bases fit TRBD2. Germline CDR1 is SGHDT and CDR2 is YYEEEE. This CDR3 is built from 16 residues. J was trimmed by 4 bases and V by 0 bases; bases with no gene match: 9. The CDR3 DNA reads as TGTGCCAGCAGCTTGGGGCTAGCGGGCGAAAATTACGAGCAGTACTTC. Its protein product is CASSLGLAGENYEQYF. Looking up the rest from reference TRBV5-6 and TRBJ2-7 gives the full variable domain: DAGVTQSPTHLIKTRGQQVTLRCSPKSGHDTVSWYQQALGQGPQFIFQYYEEEERQRGNFPDRFSGHQFPNYSSELNVNALLLGDSALYLCASSLGLAGENYEQYFGPGTRLTVT.

CDR3 nucleotides: TGTGCCAGCAGTAGCTCCGGTAGGAGCTCCTACAATGAGCAGTTCTTC. Translating gives CASSSSGRSSYNEQFF. V usage is TRBV6-6 and J usage is TRBJ2-1; D is unresolved. Germline V gene lookup returns CDR1 MNHNY and CDR2 SVGAGI (reference sequence). The CDR3 has 16 residues. The V end lost 5 bases, the J end lost 0 bases, and 14 bases lay between the germline ends.

A few counts support this clone. The chain's CDR3 is CASSSPGSTQPQHF. In DNA form, the CDR3 reads TGTGCCAGCAGCTCTCCGGGCTCCACTCAGCCCCAGCATTTT. The chain recombines TRBV7-2 with TRBJ1-5; no firm D call. Trimming stripped 4 bases from V and 6 bases from J, with 13 bases between. The CDR3 loop spans 14 amino acids. Germline V gene lookup returns CDR1 SGHTA and CDR2 FQGNSA.

The chain uses TRBV28 and TRBJ2-7; tentative D call: TRBD2 (6 bases). The germline gives CDR1 MDHEN, CDR2 SYDVKM. The CDR3 runs to 13 residues. Trimming shortened V by 5 bases and J by 3 bases, and 11 bases separated the two germline ends. The chain's CDR3 is CASSPTSFYEQYF. CDR3 nucleotide sequence: TGTGCCAGCAGTCCGACTAGTTTCTACGAGCAGTACTTC.